This TCR beta chain was sequenced during a study of T cell responses to AZD1222 COVID-19 vaccine. Data came from immunoSEQ multiplex PCR; TCRdb stores just in-frame clones and leaves some out. The sample yields some 89,000 clones, around 87% seen once. The CDR3 extends over 15 amino acids. The V end lost 3 bases, the J end lost 6 bases, and 18 bases lay between the germline ends. Germline V lookup: CDR1 SNHLY, CDR2 FYNNEI. The rearrangement joins TRBV2 to TRBJ2-7; D is perhaps TRBD1 (5 bases). The starting material was peripheral blood, obtained on day 0 of MenACWY control vaccination. The sequence was obtained from an adult in good health. The CDR3 reads CASSDKRQGFPEQYF. The CDR3 coding sequence is TGTGCCAGCAGTGATAAGAGGCAGGGATTTCCCGAGCAGTACTTC.